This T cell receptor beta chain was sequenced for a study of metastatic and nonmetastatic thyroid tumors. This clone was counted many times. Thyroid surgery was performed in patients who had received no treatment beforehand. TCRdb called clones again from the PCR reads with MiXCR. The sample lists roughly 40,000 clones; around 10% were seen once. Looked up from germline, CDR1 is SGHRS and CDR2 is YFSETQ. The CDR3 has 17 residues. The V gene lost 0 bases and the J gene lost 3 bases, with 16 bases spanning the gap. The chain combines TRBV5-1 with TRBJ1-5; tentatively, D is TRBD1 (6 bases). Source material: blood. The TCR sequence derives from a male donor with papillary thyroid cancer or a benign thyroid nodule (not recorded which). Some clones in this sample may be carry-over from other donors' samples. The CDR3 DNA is TGCGCCAGCAGCTTGGGGGTCGGGGGGCTTAACAATCAGCCCCAGCATTTT. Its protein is CASSLGVGGLNNQPQHF.